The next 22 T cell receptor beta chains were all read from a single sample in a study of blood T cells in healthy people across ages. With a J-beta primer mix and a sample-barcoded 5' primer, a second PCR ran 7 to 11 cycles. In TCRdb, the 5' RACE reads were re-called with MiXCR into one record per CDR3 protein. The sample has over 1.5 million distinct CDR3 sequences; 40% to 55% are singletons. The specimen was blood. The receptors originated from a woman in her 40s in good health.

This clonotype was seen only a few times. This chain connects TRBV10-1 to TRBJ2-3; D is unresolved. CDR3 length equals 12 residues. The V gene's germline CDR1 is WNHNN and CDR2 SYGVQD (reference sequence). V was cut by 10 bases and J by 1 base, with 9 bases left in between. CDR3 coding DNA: TGCGCCATCCTACCTGGCACAGATACGCAGTATTTT. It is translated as CAILPGTDTQYF.

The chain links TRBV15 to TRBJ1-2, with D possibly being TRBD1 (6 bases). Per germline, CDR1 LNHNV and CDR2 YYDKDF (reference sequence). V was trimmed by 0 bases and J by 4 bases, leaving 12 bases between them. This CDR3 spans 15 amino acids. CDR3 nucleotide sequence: TGTGCCACCAGCAGAGAACAGGGTAGTGGCTATGGCTACACCTTC. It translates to CATSREQGSGYGYTF. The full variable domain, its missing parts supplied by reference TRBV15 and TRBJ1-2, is DAMVIQNPRYQVTQFGKPVTLSCSQTLNHNVMYWYQQKSSQAPKLLFHYYDKDFNNEADTPDNFQSRRPNTSFCFLDIRSPGLGDTAMYLCATSREQGSGYGYTFGSGTRLTVV.

The CDR3 spells CASSLQHRSLHF. CDR3 bases: TGTGCCAGCAGTTTACAGCACAGATCCCTCCACTTT. V is TRBV28 and J is TRBJ1-6; D unresolved. The germline V gene has CDR1 MDHEN and CDR2 SYDVKM. Trimming shortened V by 2 bases and J by 14 bases, and 10 bases separated the two germline ends. CDR3 length equals 12 residues.

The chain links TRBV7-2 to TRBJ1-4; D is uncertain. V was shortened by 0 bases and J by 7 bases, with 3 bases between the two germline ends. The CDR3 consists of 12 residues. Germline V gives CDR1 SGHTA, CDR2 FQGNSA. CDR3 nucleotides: TGTGCCAGCAGCTTAGCTTCTGAAAAACTGTTTTTT. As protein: CASSLASEKLFF.

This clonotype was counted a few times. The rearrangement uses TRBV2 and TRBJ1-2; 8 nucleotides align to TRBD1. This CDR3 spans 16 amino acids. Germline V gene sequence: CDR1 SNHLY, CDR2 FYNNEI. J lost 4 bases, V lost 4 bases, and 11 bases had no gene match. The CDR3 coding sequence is TGTGCCAGCAGTGCACGCGGACAGGGAGGATCCTATGGCTACACCTTC. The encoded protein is CASSARGQGGSYGYTF.

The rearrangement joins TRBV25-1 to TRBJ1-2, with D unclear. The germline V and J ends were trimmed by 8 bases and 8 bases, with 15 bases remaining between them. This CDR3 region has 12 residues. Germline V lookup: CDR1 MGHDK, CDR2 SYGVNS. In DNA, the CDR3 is TGTGCCAGCGGACGAGAACTGGGAGGCTACACCTTC. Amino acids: CASGRELGGYTF.

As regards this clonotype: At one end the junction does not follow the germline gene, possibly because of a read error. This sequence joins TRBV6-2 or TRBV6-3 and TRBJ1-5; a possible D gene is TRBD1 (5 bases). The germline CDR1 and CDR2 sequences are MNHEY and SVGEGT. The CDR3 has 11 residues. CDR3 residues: CASSTGRRQHF. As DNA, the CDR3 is TGCGCCAGCAGTACGGGACGGAGGCAGCATTTT.

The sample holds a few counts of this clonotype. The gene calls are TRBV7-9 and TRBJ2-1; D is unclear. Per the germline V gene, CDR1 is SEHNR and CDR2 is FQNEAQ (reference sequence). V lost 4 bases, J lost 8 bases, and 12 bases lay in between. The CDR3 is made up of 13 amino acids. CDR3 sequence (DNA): TGTGCCAGCAGCTCCTCATCAGGTTATGAGCAGTTCTTC. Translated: CASSSSSGYEQFF.

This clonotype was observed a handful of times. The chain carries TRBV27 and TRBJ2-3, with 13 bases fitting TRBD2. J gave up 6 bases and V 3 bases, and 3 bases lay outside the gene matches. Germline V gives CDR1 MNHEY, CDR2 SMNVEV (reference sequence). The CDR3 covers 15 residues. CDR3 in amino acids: CASSLKTSGGDTQYF. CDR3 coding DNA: TGTGCCAGCAGTTTGAAGACTAGCGGGGGGGATACGCAGTATTTT.

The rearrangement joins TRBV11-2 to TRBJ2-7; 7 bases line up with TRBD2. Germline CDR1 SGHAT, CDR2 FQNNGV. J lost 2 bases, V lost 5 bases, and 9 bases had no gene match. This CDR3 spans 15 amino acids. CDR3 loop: CASSQPGDYPYEQYF. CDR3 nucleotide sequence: TGTGCCAGCAGCCAACCGGGGGACTACCCCTACGAGCAGTACTTC.

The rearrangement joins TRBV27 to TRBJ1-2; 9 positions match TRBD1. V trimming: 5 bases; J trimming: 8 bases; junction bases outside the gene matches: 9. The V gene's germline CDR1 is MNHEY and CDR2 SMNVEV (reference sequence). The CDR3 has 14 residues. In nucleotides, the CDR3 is TGTGCCAGCAGTCCCCAGGGACAGGGAGGAGGCTACACCTTC. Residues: CASSPQGQGGGYTF.

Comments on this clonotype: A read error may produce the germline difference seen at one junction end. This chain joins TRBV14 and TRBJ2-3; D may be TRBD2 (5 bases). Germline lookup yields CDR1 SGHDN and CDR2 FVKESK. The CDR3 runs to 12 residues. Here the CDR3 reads CPSSQVLREQYF. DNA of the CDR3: TGTCCCAGCAGCCAAGTTTTGAGGGAGCAGTATTTT.

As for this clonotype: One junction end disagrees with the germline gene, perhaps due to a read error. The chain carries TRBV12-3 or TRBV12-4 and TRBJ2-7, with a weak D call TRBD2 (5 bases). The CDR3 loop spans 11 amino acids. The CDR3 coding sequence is TGTGCCAGTAGTTTCGGGGAGACCCGGTACTTC. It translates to CASSFGETRYF.

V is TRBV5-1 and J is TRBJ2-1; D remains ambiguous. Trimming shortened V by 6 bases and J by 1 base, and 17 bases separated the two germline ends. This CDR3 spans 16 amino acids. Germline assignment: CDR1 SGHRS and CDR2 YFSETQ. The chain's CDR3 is CASTRLSGTSYNEQFF. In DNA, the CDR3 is TGCGCCAGCACCCGCTTATCCGGAACTTCCTACAATGAGCAGTTCTTC.

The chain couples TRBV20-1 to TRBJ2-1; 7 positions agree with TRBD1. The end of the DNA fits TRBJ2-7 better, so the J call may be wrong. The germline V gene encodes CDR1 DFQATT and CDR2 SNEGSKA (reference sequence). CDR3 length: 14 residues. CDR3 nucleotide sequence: TGCAGTGCTGGGGACAGCAGCTCCTACAATGAGCAGTACTTC. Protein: CSAGDSSSYNEQYF.

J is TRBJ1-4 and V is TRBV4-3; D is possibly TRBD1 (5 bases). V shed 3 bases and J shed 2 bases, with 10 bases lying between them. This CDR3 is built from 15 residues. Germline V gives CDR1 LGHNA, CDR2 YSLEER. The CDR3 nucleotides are TGCGCCAGCAGCCAGCACTGGGGGACTAATGAAAAACTGTTTTTT. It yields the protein CASSQHWGTNEKLFF.

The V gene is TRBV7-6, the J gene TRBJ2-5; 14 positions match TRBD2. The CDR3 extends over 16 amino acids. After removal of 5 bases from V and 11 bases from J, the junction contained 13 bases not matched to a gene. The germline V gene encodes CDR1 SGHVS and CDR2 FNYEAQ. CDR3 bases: TGTGCCAGCAGCCCCTCGACTAGCGGGGGGGCCGGTGAGCAGTACTTC. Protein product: CASSPSTSGGAGEQYF.

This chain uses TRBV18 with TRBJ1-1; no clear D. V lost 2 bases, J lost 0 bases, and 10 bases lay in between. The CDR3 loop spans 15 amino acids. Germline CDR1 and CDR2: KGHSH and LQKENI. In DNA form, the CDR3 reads TGTGCCAGCTCACCAACAAAGATCATGAACACTGAAGCTTTCTTT. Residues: CASSPTKIMNTEAFF. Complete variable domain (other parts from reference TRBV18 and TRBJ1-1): NAGVMQNPRHLVRRRGQEARLRCSPMKGHSHVYWYRQLPEEGLKFMVYLQKENIIDESGMPKERFSAEFPKEGPSILRIQQVVRGDSAAYFCASSPTKIMNTEAFFGQGTRLTVV.

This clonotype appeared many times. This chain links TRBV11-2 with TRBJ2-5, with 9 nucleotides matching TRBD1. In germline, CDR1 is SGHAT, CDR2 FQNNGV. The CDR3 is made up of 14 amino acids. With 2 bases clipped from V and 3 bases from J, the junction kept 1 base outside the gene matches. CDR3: CASSLWTGEETQYF. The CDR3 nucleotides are TGTGCCAGCAGCTTATGGACAGGGGAAGAGACCCAGTACTTC.

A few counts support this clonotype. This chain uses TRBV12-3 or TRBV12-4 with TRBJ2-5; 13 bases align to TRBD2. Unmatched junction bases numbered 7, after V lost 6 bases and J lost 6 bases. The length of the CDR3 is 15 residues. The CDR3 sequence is CASSILAGGPQTQYF. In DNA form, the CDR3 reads TGTGCCAGCAGCATACTAGCGGGGGGGCCTCAGACCCAGTACTTC.

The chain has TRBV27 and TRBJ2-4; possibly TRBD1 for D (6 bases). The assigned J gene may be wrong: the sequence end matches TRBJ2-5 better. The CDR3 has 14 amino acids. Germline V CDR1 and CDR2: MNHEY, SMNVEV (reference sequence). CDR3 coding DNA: TGTGCCAGCAGTTTTTTGGGGGCTGCAGAGACCCAGTACTTC. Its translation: CASSFLGAAETQYF.

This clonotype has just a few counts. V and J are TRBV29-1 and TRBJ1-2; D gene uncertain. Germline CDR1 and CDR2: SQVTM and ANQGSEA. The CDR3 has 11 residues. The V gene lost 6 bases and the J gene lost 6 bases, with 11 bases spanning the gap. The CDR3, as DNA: TGCAGCGTAATAAGAGTAAATGGCTACACCTTC. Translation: CSVIRVNGYTF.